Detailed here is one T cell receptor (beta chain). The target antigen is unknown. The entry originates in a study of T cell responses to AZD1222 COVID-19 vaccine. Sequenced by immunoSEQ multiplex PCR; TCRdb stores in-frame clones only, minus some. The table has more than 110,000 clones, 92% seen once. Second doses were pooled across both intervals (about 4 or about 12 weeks). The V and J ends lost 2 bases and 6 bases respectively, with 11 bases between them. The CDR3 totals 13 residues. CDR1 and CDR2 from the germline V gene are SNHLY and FYNNEI. General study points: Every sample of the repertoires postdated the peak T cell response. Nearly half of spike-specific TCRs reportedly target variant regions that are unmutated in the B.1.351 and B.1.1.7 variants. Females made up more of the donors, who were largely white British, and clonal diversity may have come out too low.

The source was peripheral blood, collected 28 days after the second AZD1222 dose. J is TRBJ2-7 and V is TRBV2; D unclear. This TCR was sampled from an adult who received the AZD1222 COVID-19 vaccine. The CDR3 protein is CASSEITRGEQYF. For the CDR3, the DNA is TGTGCCAGCAGTGAAATCACAAGAGGCGAGCAGTACTTC.